A selection of T cell receptor beta chains follows, all from one sample in a study of T cell repertoires in ileal Crohn's disease. Sequencing was performed with immunoSEQ multiplex PCR; in TCRdb, only in-frame clones are kept and a portion is missing. The sample includes approximately 5,400 clones, more than 75% of them seen just once. Sequencing used CD4+ T cells from ileum. Receptors originate from an adult with Crohn's disease. Some clones in this sample may be carry-over from other donors' samples. Each CDR3 is given with its conserved first and last residue.

TRBV19	TRBJ2-6	CASGQTGANVLTF
TRBV6-5	TRBJ2-6	CASFTTGAGANVLTF
TRBV29-1	TRBJ2-2	CSVAQGTGELFF
TRBV19	TRBJ2-1	CASSTGTRGHNEQFF
TRBV30	TRBJ2-2	CAWSGMGGWTPGELFF
TRBV7-9	TRBJ2-7	CASSQSHRGEQYF
TRBV18	TRBJ1-2	CASSPTADTNYGYTF
TRBV10-3	TRBJ2-3	CAISGSAADTQYF
TRBV30	TRBJ1-2	CAWSPGDIYGYTF
TRBV19	TRBJ2-7	CASSPGVVNEQYF
TRBV9	TRBJ2-6	CASSVGQLSGANVLTF
TRBV5-1	TRBJ1-1	CASSLAGMNTEAFF
TRBV19	TRBJ2-5	CASSILGRETQYF
TRBV19	TRBJ2-7	CASSLQGAGSYEQYF
TRBV2	TRBJ2-1	CASKVLAGAYNEQFF
TRBV7-2	TRBJ1-1	CASSLGGRMNTEAFF
TRBV27	TRBJ2-7	CASSSRTSGSIEQYF
TRBV4-2	TRBJ1-4	CASSRFEGQHNEKLFF
TRBV2	TRBJ2-7	CASKSGREDSYEQYF
TRBV7-9	TRBJ2-2	CASSLGGLAANTGELFF
TRBV7-2	TRBJ2-1	CASSSRTSASYNEQFF